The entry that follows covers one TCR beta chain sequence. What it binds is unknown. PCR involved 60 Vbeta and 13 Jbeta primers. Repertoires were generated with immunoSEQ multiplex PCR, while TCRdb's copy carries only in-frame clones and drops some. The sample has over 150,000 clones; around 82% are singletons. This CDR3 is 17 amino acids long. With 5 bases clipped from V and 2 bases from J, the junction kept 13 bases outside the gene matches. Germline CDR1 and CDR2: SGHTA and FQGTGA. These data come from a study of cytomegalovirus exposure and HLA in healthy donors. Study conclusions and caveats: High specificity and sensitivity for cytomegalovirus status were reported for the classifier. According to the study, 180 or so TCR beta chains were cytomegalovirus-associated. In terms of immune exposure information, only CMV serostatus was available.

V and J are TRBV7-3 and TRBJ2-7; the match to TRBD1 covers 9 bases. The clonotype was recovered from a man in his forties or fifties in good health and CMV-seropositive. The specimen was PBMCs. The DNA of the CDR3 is TGTGCCAGCAGCCCCCAGTCAGGGGGACAGGGACCCTACGAGCAGTACTTC. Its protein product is CASSPQSGGQGPYEQYF.